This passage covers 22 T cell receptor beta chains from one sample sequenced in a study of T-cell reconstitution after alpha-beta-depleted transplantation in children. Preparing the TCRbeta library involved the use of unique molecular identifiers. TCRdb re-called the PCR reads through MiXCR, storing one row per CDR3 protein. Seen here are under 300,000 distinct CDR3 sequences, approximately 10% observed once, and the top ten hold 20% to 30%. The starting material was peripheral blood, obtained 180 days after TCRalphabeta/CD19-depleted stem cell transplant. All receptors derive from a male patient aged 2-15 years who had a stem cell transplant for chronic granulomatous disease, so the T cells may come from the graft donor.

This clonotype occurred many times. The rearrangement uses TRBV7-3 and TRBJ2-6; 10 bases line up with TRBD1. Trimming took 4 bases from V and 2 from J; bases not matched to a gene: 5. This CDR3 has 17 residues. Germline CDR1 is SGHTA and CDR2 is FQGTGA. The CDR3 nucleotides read TGTGCCAGCAGCTCCGGGACAGGGGTTCCTGGGGCCAACGTCCTGACTTTC. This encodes CASSSGTGVPGANVLTF.

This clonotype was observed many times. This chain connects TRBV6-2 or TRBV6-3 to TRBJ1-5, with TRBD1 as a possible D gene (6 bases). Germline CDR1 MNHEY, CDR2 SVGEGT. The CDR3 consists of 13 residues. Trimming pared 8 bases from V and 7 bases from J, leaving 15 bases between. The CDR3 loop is CASGRDIKQPQHF. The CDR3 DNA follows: TGTGCCAGCGGACGGGACATTAAACAGCCCCAGCATTTT.

Here the CDR3 reads CASSDKPLRINSPLHF. In DNA form, the CDR3 reads TGTGCCAGCAGTGACAAGCCCCTCCGTATTAATTCACCCCTCCACTTT. This chain joins TRBV27 and TRBJ1-6, with D unresolved. Between the trimmed V and J ends, which lost 5 bases and 6 bases, there was a span of 17 bases. Germline V gene data show CDR1 as MNHEY and CDR2 as SMNVEV (reference sequence). CDR3 size: 16 residues.

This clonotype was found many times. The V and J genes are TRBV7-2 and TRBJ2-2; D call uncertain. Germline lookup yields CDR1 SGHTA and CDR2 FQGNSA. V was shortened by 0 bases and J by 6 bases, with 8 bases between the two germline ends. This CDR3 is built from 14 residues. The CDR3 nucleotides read TGTGCCAGCAGCTTAGCAGGGTTCGCCGGGGAGCTGTTTTTT. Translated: CASSLAGFAGELFF.

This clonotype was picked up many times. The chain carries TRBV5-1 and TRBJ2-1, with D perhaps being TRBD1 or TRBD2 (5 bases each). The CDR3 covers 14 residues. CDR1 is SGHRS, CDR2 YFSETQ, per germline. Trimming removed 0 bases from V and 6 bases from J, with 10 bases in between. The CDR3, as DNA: TGCGCCAGCAGCTTGGACGCAGGGACCAATGAGCAGTTCTTC. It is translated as CASSLDAGTNEQFF.

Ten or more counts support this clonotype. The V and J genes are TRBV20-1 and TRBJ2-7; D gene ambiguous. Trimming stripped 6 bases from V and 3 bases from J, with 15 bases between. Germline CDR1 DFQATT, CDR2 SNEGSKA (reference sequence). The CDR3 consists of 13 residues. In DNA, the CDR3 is TGCAGTGCAAGCACGGACCGTTACTACGAGCAGTACTTC. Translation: CSASTDRYYEQYF.

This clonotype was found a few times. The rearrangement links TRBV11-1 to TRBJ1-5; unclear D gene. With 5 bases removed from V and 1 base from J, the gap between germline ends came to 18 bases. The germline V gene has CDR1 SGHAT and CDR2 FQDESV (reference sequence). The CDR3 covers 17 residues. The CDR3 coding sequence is TGTGCCAGCAGCCAGTCCCCCCTGGGTATAAGCAATCAGCCCCAGCATTTT. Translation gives CASSQSPLGISNQPQHF. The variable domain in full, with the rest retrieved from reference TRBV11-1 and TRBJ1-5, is EAEVAQSPRYKITEKSQAVAFWCDPISGHATLYWYRQILGQGPELLVQFQDESVVDDSQLPKDRFSAERLKGVDSTLKIQPAELGDSAMYLCASSQSPLGISNQPQHFGDGTRLSIL.

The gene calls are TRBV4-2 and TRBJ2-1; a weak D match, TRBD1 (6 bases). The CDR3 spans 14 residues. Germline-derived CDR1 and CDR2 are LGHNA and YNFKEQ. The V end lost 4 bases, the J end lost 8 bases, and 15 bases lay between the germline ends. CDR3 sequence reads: CASSLSPGVDEQFF. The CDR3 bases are TGTGCCAGCAGCCTTTCCCCAGGGGTCGATGAGCAGTTCTTC.

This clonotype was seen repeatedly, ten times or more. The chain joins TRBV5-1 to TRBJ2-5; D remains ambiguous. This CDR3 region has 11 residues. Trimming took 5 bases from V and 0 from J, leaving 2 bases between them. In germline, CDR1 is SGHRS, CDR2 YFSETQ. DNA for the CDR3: TGCGCCAGCAGGCACCAAGAGACCCAGTACTTC. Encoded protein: CASRHQETQYF.

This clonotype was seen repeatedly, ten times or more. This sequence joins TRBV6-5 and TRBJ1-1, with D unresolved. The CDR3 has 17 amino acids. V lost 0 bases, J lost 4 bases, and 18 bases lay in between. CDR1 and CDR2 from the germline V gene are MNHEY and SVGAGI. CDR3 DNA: TGTGCCAGCAGTTACTCGATTGGAATGGGGATCGGCACTGAAGCTTTCTTT. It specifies CASSYSIGMGIGTEAFF.

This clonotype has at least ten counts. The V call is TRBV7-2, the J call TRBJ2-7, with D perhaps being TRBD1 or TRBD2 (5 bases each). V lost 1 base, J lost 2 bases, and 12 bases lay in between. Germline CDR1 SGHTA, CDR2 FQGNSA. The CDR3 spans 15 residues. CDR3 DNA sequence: TGTGCCAGCAGCTTAGGGTGGGACCTTCCCTACGAGCAGTACTTC. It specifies CASSLGWDLPYEQYF. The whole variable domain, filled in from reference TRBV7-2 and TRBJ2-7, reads GAGVSQSPSNKVTEKGKDVELRCDPISGHTALYWYRQSLGQGLEFLIYFQGNSAPDKSGLPSDRFSAERTGGSVSTLTIQRTQQEDSAVYLCASSLGWDLPYEQYFGPGTRLTVT.

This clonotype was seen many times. CDR3 sequence reads: CASSLDSGRGYEQYF. The CDR3 DNA sequence: TGTGCCAGCAGCTTAGATAGCGGGAGAGGTTACGAGCAGTACTTC. The chain uses TRBV13 and TRBJ2-7, with TRBD2 matching over 9 bases. Germline CDR1 and CDR2: PRHDT and FYEKMQ (reference sequence). V gave up 1 base and J gave up 4 bases; unmatched junction bases: 5. CDR3 length equals 15 residues. The variable domain in full, with the rest retrieved from reference TRBV13 and TRBJ2-7, is AAGVIQSPRHLIKEKRETATLKCYPIPRHDTVYWYQQGPGQDPQFLISFYEKMQSDKGSIPDRFSAQQFSDYHSELNMSSLELGDSALYFCASSLDSGRGYEQYFGPGTRLTVT.

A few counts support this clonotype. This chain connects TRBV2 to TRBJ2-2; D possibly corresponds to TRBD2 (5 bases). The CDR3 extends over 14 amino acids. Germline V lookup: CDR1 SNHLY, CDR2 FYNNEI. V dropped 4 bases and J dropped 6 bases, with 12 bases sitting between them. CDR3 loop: CASSVEGLAGELFF. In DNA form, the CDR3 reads TGTGCCAGCAGTGTAGAGGGATTAGCCGGGGAGCTGTTTTTT.

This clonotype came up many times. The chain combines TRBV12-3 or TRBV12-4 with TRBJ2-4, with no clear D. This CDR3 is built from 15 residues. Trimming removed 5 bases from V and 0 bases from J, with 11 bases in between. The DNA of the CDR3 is TGTGCCAGCAGTGCCCAGGACCTAGCCAAAAACATTCAGTACTTC. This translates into CASSAQDLAKNIQYF.

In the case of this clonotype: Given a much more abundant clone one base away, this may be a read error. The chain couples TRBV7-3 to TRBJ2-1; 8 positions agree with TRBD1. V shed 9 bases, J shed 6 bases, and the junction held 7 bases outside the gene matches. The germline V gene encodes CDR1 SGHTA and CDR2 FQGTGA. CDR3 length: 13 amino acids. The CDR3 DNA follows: TGTGCCAGGAGCCTCAGGGGGCTCAATGAGCAGTTCTTC. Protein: CARSLRGLNEQFF.

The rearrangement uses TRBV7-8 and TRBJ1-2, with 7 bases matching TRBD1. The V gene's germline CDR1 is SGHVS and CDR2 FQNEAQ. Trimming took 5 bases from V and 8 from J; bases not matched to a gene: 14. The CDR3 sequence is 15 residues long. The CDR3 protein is CASSADREIYGGYTF. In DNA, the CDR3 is TGTGCCAGCAGCGCCGACAGGGAAATCTATGGGGGCTACACCTTC.

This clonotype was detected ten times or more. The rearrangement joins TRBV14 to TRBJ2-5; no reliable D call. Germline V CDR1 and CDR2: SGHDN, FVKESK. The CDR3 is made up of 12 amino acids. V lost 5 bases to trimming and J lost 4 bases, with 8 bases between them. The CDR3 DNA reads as TGTGCCAGCAGCTGGGTGGGAGAGACCCAGTACTTC. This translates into CASSWVGETQYF.

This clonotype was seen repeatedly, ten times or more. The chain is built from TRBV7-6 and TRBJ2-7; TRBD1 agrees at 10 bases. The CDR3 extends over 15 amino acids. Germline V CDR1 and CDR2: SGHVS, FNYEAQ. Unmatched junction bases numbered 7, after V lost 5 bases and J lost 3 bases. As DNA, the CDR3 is TGTGCCAGCAGCGAGGGACAGGGGACCTACTACGAGCAGTACTTC. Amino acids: CASSEGQGTYYEQYF.

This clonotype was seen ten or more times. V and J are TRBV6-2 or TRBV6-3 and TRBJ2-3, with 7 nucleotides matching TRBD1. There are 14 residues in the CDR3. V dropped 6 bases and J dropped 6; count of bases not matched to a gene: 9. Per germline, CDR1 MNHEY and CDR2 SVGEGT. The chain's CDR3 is CASRAHDRVDTQYF. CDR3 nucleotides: TGTGCCAGCAGAGCCCATGACAGGGTTGATACGCAGTATTTT.

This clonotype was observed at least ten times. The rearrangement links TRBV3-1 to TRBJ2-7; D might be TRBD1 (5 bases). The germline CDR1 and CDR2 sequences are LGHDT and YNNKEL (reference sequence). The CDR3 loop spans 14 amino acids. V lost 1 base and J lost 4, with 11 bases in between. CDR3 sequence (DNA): TGTGCCAGCAGCCAAGCAGGGAAGAGGTACGAGCAGTACTTC. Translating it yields CASSQAGKRYEQYF.

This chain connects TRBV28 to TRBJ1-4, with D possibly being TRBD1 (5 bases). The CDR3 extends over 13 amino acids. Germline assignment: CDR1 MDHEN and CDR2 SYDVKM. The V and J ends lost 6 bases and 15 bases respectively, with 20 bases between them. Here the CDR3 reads CASRTNRGARMFF. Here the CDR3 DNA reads TGTGCCAGCAGAACTAATCGCGGGGCTAGGATGTTTTTT.

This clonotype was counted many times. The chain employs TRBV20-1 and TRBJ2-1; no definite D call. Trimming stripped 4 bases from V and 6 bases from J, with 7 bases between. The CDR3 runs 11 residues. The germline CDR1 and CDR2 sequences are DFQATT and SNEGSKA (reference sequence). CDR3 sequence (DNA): TGCAGTGCTAAGCGCGTCAATGAGCAGTTCTTC. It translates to CSAKRVNEQFF.